This T cell receptor (beta chain) is drawn from a study of blood T cell repertoires in COVID-19. The wider study: The United States, Italy and Spain supplied acute and convalescent COVID-19 samples. Sources were T cells, B-cell-depleted T cells, or PBMCs; the material itself was cDNA or gDNA.

The authors' processing: Reference gene primer amplification gave nucleated cell count estimates. Only in-frame clones appear in the TCRdb table, and some are missing; sequencing was by immunoSEQ multiplex PCR. V, J and clone size are taken as reported in that table, and D and trimming were inferred from the DNA itself. Seen here are about 270,000 clones, about 87% observed once, and the top ten hold under 4.5%. This CDR3 comprises 13 residues. Germline V CDR1 and CDR2: SGHAT, FQNNGV. Trimming cost V 3 bases and J 4 bases, with 7 bases left between them. The receptor was derived from a man in his 60s who had recovered from COVID-19. V gene TRBV11-2 combines with J gene TRBJ1-3, with D unresolved. The sample was peripheral blood. The CDR3 bases are TGTGCCAGCAGCTTGGCGGGGGGAAACACCATATATTTT. This gives the protein CASSLAGGNTIYF.